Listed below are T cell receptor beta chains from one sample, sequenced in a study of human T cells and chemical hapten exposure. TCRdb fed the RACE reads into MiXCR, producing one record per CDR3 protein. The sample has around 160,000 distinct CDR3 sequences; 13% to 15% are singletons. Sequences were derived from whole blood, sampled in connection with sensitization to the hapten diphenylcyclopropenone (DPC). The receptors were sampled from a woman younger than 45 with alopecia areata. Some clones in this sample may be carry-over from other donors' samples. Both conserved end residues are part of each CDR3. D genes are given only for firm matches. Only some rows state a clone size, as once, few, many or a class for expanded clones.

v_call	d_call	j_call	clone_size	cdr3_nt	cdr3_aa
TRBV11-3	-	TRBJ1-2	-	TGTACCAGCAGCACGAAGAGCGGCTACACCTTC	CTSSTKSGYTF
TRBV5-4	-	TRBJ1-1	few	TGTGCCAGCAGCTGGGACCCGAACACTGAAGCTTTCTTT	CASSWDPNTEAFF
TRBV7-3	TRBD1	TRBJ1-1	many	TGTGCCAGCAGTGGACAGGGAAACACTGAAGCTTTCTTT	CASSGQGNTEAFF
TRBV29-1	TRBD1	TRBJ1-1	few	TGCAGCGTCGGGACAGGGCTATTTGAAGCTTTCTTT	CSVGTGLFEAFF
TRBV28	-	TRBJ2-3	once	TGTGCCAGCAGGCCCACAGTGCGCGCAGATACGCAGTATTTT	CASRPTVRADTQYF
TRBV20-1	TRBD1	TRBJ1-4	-	TGCAGTGCTAGCCCCCGGGACAGAGGTGAAAAACTGTTTTTT	CSASPRDRGEKLFF
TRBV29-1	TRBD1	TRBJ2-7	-	TGCAGCGGGAGGACAGGGGACGAGCAGTACTTC	CSGRTGDEQYF
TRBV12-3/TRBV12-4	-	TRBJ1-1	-	TGTGCCAGCAGTTTCTTTGCAGGCGAAACTGAAGCTTTCTTT	CASSFFAGETEAFF
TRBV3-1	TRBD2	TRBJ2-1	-	TGTGCCAGCAGCCAGACTAGCGGGGGGGCCGATGAGCAGTTCTTC	CASSQTSGGADEQFF
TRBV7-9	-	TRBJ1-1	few	TGTGCCAGCAGCTACAGGTTGAACACTGAAGCTTTCTTT	CASSYRLNTEAFF
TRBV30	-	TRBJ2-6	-	TGTGCCTGGGACAGGGCGGGAGGGGCCAACGTCCTGACTTTC	CAWDRAGGANVLTF
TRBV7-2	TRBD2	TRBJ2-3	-	TGTGCCAGCAGCAAAATAGCGGGAGGGGGCACAGATACGCAGTATTTT	CASSKIAGGGTDTQYF
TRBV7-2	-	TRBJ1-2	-	TGTGCCAGCAGCCCCCGACGGCTGGCCTATGGCTACACCTTC	CASSPRRLAYGYTF